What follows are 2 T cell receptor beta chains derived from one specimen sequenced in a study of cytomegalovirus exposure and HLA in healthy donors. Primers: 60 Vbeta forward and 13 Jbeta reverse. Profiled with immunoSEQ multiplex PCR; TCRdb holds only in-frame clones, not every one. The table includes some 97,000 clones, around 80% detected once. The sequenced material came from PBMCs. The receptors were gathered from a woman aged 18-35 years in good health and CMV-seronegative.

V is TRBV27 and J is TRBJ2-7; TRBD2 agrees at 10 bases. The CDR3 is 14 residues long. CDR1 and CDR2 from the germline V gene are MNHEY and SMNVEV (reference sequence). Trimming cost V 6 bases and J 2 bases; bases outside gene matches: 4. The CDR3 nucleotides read TGTGCCAGCAGCCGAACTAGCGGGGCCTACGAGCAGTACTTC. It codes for CASSRTSGAYEQYF.

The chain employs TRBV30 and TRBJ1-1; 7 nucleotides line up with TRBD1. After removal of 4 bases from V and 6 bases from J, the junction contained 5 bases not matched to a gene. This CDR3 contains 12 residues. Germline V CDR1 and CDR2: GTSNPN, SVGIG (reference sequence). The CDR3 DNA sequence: TGTGCCTGGACCCCGGGACAGCCTGAAGCTTTCTTT. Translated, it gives CAWTPGQPEAFF.